Listed below are T cell receptor beta chains from one sample, sequenced in a study of blood T cells in healthy people across ages. TCRdb recomputed calls from the 5' RACE reads with MiXCR, one row per CDR3 protein. The sample shows under 1,000,000 distinct CDR3 sequences, 35% to 40% of them seen only once. Material for sequencing was blood. These receptors were collected from a man between 18 and 35 years old in good health. Both conserved end residues are part of each CDR3. The D gene is left open where the match is weak. Rows give clone size only sometimes, using once, few, many, or a class for an expanded clone.

v_gene	d_gene	j_gene	abundance	CDR3aa	CDR3nt
TRBV12-3/TRBV12-4	TRBD1	TRBJ2-1	.	CASSLLGGFVNEQFF	TGTGCCAGCAGTTTACTAGGGGGCTTTGTCAATGAGCAGTTCTTC
TRBV7-2	TRBD2	TRBJ2-3	few	CASSFLSGTSGGRTQYF	TGTGCCAGCAGCTTCCTCTCCGGGACTAGCGGGGGACGGACGCAGTATTTT
TRBV4-3	TRBD1	TRBJ2-5	once	CASSWDRNPQHGTQYF	TGCGCCAGCAGCTGGGACAGGAATCCCCAACATGGGACCCAGTACTTC
TRBV15	.	TRBJ2-7	few	CATSEGGGPYNEQYF	TGTGCCACCAGCGAAGGGGGGGGCCCTTACAATGAGCAGTACTTC
TRBV7-9	.	TRBJ2-4	few	CASSAPAGIDEQYF	TGTGCCAGCAGCGCGCCGGCGGGGATCGATGAGCAGTACTTC
TRBV10-3	.	TRBJ2-7	.	CAIRNILSYEQYF	TGTGCCATCAGGAATATACTCTCCTACGAGCAGTACTTC
TRBV28	.	TRBJ2-7	few	CAITVTDSRRSYEQYF	TGTGCCATTACGGTGACTGACTCTAGGAGATCCTACGAGCAGTACTTC
TRBV7-2	.	TRBJ2-3	many	CASSYATRQYF	TGTGCCAGCAGCTACGCGACACGGCAGTATTTT
TRBV7-6	.	TRBJ2-7	few	CASSKLDGSPYNEQYF	TGTGCCAGCAGCAAGTTGGACGGGTCCCCCTACAATGAGCAGTACTTC
TRBV9	.	TRBJ1-4	few	CASSVAGDKNEKLFF	TGTGCCAGCAGCGTAGCCGGGGATAAGAATGAAAAACTGTTTTTT
TRBV29-1	.	TRBJ2-2	.	CSAAGGTHTGELFF	TGCAGCGCAGCCGGGGGCACCCACACCGGGGAGCTGTTTTTT
TRBV5-1	.	TRBJ2-1	.	CASSLNRVFPLYNEQFF	TGCGCCAGCAGCTTGAACAGGGTTTTTCCCCTCTACAATGAGCAGTTCTTC
TRBV12-3/TRBV12-4	.	TRBJ2-2	.	CTSSRGETGELFF	TGTACCAGCAGTCGTGGAGAAACCGGGGAGCTGTTTTTT
TRBV10-3	TRBD1	TRBJ2-7	once	CAINPGQGINEQYF	TGTGCCATCAACCCGGGACAGGGGATCAACGAGCAGTACTTC
TRBV3-1	.	TRBJ2-5	.	CASSQEGIGRYF	TGTGCCAGCAGCCAAGAAGGGATAGGGCGGTACTTC
TRBV27	TRBD1	TRBJ1-2	.	CASSPRQGHNYGYTF	TGTGCCAGCAGTCCGCGACAGGGACACAACTATGGCTACACCTTC
TRBV27	TRBD1	TRBJ2-1	.	CASSPTGATYNEQFF	TGTGCCAGCAGTCCGACAGGGGCGACCTACAATGAGCAGTTCTTC